The rows below give T cell receptor beta chains drawn from one sample of a study of T cell changes during pregnancy in multiple sclerosis. The method was immunoSEQ multiplex PCR; TCRdb's version includes in-frame clones alone and lacks a portion of them. This table has 80,000 to 130,000 clones, roughly 92% appearing once. The source material was peripheral blood, sampled in the second trimester of pregnancy. All receptors derive from a female donor with multiple sclerosis, enrolled in a pregnancy study. Each CDR3 is given with its conserved first and last residue.

j_gene	v_gene	len	CDR3aa
TRBJ2-2	TRBV7-3	17	CASSLKSAGVNTGELFF
TRBJ1-1	TRBV7-9	15	CASSLWGGERTEAFF
TRBJ2-5	TRBV29-1	16	CSVLNSGTGGRETQYF
TRBJ2-3	TRBV30	12	CAWGGAGDTQYF
TRBJ1-2	TRBV19	13	CASFRDSSYGYTF
TRBJ1-6	TRBV30	15	CAWSQKGQKNSPLHF
TRBJ1-5	TRBV5-4	14	CASSQGLGNQPQHF
TRBJ2-1	TRBV30	14	CAWSPGTRNNEQFF
TRBJ1-5	TRBV7-8	13	CASSLSRNQPQHF
TRBJ2-5	TRBV6-1	18	CASSDHGRATSMGETQYF
TRBJ1-2	TRBV5-6	15	CASSFFRAGRYGYTF